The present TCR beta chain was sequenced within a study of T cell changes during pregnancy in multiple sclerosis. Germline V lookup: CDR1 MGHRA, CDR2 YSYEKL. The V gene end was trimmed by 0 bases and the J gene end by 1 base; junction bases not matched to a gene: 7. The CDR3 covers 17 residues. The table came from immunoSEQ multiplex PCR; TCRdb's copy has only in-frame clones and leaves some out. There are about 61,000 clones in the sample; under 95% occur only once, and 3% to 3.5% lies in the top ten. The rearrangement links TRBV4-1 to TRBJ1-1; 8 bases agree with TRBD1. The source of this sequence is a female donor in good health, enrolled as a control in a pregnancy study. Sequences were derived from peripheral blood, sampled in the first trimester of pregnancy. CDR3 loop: CASSQDRQGAGNTEAFF. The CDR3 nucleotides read TGCGCCAGCAGCCAAGATAGGCAGGGGGCTGGGAACACTGAAGCTTTCTTT.